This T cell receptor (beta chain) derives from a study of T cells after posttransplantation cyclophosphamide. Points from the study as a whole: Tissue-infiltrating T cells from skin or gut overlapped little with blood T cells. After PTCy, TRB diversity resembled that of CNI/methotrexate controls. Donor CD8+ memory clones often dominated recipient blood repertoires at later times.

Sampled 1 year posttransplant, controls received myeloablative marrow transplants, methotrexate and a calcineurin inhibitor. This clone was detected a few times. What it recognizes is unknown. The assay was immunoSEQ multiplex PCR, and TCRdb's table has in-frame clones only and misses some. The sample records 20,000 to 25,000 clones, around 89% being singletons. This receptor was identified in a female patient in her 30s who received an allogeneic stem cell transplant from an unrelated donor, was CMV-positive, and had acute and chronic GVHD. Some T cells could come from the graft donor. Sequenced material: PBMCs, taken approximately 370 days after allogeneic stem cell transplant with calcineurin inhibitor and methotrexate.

CDR3 sequence: CASKRTEAFF. The CDR3 nucleotides read TGCGCCAGCAAACGGACTGAAGCTTTCTTT. The rearrangement uses TRBV10-1 and TRBJ1-1; D not certain. V dropped 7 bases and J dropped 5 bases, with 5 bases sitting between them. CDR1 is WNHNN and CDR2 is SYGVQD in the germline V gene (reference sequence). There are 10 residues in the CDR3.